This TCR beta chain was profiled in a study of blood T cell repertoires in COVID-19 (TCRdb year 2020). Describing the broader study: Samples from collaborators originated in the United States, Italy and Spain and spanned both the acute and convalescent phases of COVID-19. The prospective study material was composed of cDNA or gDNA derived from T cells, B-cell-depleted T cells, or PBMCs. The dataset comprised deeply sampled blood TCRbeta repertoires from subjects exposed to, actively infected with, or recovered from COVID-19. A freely available public database, intended as a resource for researchers studying the immune response to SARS-CoV-2, is where the repertoires were released. The samples were drawn from the first 160 participants of the ongoing ImmuneRACE study and from over 950 subjects provided by 6 global collaborators. Nearly every sample came with metadata listing a de-identified subject ID, COVID-19 status, age in years and sex. HLA class I and class II types, where available, came from metadata supplied by the sample provider rather than from assay-based typing.

The immunoSEQ Assay, a bias-controlled multiplex PCR, was used to amplify TCRbeta CDR3 regions from genomic DNA. The authors' pipeline ran thus. The number of nucleated cells in each sample was estimated by amplification of reference gene primers within the assay. Sequence reads were collapsed and filtered to measure the absolute abundance of every unique TCRbeta CDR3 rearrangement. For each sample, productive Simpson clonality was calculated as the square root of Simpson's diversity index across productive rearrangements. Drawn from immuneACCESS, this table holds only the in-frame rearrangements with V and J called that TCRdb kept. Clones are partly lost; checked studies trace under half to an unresolved V gene and leave the rest unexplained. D and trimming were read from the DNA, whereas the V and J calls and clone size are those reported in that table. The sample table lists about 480,000 clones, 87% of them with a count of one. The ten largest clones take up about 2.1% of the sample.

Enrolling through a virtual design, the prospective study's participants ranged in age from roughly 18 to 100 years and lived across roughly 23 United States geographic areas. In the prospective study, cohorts were assigned on the basis of participant-reported clinical history obtained from a screening survey and a study questionnaire. In the prospective study, mobile phlebotomists collected whole blood, serum and a nasopharyngeal or oropharyngeal swab from each participant. Over an approximately 2-month period, participants in the prospective study had the option of providing additional blood draws and questionnaires. Before DNA extraction, blood samples from the prospective study were shipped at room temperature or frozen. This clone showed up just once. No antigen is known for it. Per-base quality was not reported, and no clone a single base away is much larger than it. Summary of the overall study and its limitations: The quantity of clinical and demographic metadata differed by source and by participant and was supplied without curation.

Sequenced: PBMCs or T cells enriched from blood (not recorded which). The receptor comes from a woman aged 18 to 35 with acute COVID-19.

The CDR3 protein sequence reads: CASSLSVGASNQPQHF. The bases read TGTGCCAGCAGTTTATCAGTAGGGGCTAGCAATCAGCCCCAGCATTTT. The chain is assembled from TRBV27 and TRBJ1-5; 5 matching bases give a weak D call of TRBD1. Cut back by 0 bases and 0 bases, the V and J ends lie 9 bases apart. From the germline V gene (reference sequence), CDR1 is MNHEY and CDR2 is SMNVEV. The CDR3 has 16 amino acids, counting the end cysteine and phenylalanine. Only the CDR3 part of the read is kept: 48 bases, read in frame from the first base.